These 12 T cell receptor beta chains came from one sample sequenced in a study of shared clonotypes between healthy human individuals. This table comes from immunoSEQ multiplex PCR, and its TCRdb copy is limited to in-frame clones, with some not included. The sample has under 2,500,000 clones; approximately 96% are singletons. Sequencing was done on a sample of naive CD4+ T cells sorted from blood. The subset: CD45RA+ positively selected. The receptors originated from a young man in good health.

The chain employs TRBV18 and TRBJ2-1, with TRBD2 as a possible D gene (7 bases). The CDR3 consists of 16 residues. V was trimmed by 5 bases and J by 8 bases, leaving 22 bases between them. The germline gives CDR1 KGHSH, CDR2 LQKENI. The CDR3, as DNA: TGTGCCAGCTCATTAAGGGGGAGGGGCGTCTGGGATGAGCAGTTCTTC. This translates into CASSLRGRGVWDEQFF.

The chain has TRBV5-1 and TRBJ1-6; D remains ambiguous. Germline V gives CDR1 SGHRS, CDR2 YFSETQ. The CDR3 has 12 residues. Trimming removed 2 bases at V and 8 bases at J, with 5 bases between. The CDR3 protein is CASSFPDSPLHF. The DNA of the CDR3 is TGCGCCAGCAGCTTCCCGGATTCACCCCTCCACTTT. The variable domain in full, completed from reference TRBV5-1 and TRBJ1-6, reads KAGVTQTPRYLIKTRGQQVTLSCSPISGHRSVSWYQQTPGQGLQFLFEYFSETQRNKGNFPGRFSGRQFSNSRSEMNVSTLELGDSALYLCASSFPDSPLHFGNGTRLTVT.

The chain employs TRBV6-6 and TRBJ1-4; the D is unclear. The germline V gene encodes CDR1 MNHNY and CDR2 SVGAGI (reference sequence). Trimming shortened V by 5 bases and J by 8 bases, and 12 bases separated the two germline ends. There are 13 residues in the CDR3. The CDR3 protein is CASSNDIGEKLFF. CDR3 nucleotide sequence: TGTGCCAGCAGTAACGACATTGGGGAAAAACTGTTTTTT.

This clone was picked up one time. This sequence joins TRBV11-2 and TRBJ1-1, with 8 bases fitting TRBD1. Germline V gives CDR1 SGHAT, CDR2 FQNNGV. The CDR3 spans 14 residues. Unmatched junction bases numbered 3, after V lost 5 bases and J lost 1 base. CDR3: CASSPQGENTEAFF. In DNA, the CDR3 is TGTGCCAGCAGCCCACAGGGGGAGAACACTGAAGCTTTCTTT. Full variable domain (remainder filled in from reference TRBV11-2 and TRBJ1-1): EAGVAQSPRYKIIEKRQSVAFWCNPISGHATLYWYQQILGQGPKLLIQFQNNGVVDDSQLPKDRFSAERLKGVDSTLKIQPAKLEDSAVYLCASSPQGENTEAFFGQGTRLTVV.

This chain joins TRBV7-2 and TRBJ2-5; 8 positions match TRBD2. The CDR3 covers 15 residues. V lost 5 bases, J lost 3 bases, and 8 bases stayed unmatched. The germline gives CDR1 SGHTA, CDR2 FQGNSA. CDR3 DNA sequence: TGTGCCAGCAGCCGGGGGGGAGGACTAGAAGAGACCCAGTACTTC. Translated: CASSRGGGLEETQYF. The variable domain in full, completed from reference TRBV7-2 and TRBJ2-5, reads GAGVSQSPSNKVTEKGKDVELRCDPISGHTALYWYRQSLGQGLEFLIYFQGNSAPDKSGLPSDRFSAERTGGSVSTLTIQRTQQEDSAVYLCASSRGGGLEETQYFGPGTRLLVL.

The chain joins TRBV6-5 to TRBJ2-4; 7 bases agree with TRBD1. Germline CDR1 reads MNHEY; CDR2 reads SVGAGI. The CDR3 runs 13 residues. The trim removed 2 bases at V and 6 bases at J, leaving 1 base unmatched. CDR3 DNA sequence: TGTGCCAGCAGTTACCGACAGGGAAACATTCAGTACTTC. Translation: CASSYRQGNIQYF.

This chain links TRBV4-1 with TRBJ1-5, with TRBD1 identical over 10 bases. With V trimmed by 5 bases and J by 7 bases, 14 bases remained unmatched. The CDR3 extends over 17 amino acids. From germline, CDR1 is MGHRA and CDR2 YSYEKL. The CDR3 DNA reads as TGCGCCAGCAGCTTGATTCCGGGACAGGGGACCGGGCAGCCCCAGCATTTT. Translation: CASSLIPGQGTGQPQHF.

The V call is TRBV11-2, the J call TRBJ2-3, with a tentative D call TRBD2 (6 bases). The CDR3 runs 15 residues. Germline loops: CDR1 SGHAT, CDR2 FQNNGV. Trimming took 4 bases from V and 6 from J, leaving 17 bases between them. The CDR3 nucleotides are TGTGCCAGCAGCTCGCTCAAGACTAGTGCGGATACGCAGTATTTT. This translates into CASSSLKTSADTQYF.

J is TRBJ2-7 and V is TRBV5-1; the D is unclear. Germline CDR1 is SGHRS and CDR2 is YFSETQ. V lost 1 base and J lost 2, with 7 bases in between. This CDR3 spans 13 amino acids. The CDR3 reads CASSLSAAYEQYF. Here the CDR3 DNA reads TGCGCCAGCAGCTTGTCGGCGGCCTACGAGCAGTACTTC. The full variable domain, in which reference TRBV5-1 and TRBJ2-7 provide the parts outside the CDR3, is KAGVTQTPRYLIKTRGQQVTLSCSPISGHRSVSWYQQTPGQGLQFLFEYFSETQRNKGNFPGRFSGRQFSNSRSEMNVSTLELGDSALYLCASSLSAAYEQYFGPGTRLTVT.

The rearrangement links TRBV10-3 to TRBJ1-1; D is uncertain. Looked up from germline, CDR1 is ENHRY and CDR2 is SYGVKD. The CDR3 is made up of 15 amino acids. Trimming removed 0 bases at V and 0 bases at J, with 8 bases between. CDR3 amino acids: CAISESTRVNTEAFF. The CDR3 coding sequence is TGTGCCATCAGTGAGTCGACTCGAGTGAACACTGAAGCTTTCTTT.

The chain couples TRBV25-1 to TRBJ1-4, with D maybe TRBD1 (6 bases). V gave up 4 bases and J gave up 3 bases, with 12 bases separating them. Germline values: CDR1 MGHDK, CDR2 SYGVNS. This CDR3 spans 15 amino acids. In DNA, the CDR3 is TGTGCCAGCAGTGCCTCACAGGGTTCTAATGAAAAACTGTTTTTT. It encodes CASSASQGSNEKLFF. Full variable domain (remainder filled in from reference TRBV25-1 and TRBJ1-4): EADIYQTPRYLVIGTGKKITLECSQTMGHDKMYWYQQDPGMELHLIHYSYGVNSTEKGDLSSESTVSRIRTEHFPLTLESARPSHTSQYLCASSASQGSNEKLFFGSGTQLSVL.

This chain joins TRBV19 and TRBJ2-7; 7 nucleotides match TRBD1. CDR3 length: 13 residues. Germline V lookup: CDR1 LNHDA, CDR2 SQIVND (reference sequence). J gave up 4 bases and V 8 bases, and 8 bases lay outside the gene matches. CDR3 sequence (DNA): TGTGCCAGTGGCCGGGACAGAGGTTACGAGCAGTACTTC. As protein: CASGRDRGYEQYF.